A single sample gave rise to the 9 T cell receptor beta chains below, sequenced in a study of monozygotic twins with inflammatory bowel disease. With the 5' RACE reads reprocessed, TCRdb shows one record per CDR3 protein and no DNA. The sample table sets out more than 300,000 distinct CDR3 sequences. Sequencing was done on a sample of blood. The receptors were gathered from a human donor with ulcerative colitis or Crohn's disease, or a healthy co-twin of an affected twin (not recorded which).

The V gene is TRBV7-2, the J gene TRBJ1-2. This CDR3 is built from 15 residues. CDR1 and CDR2 from the germline V gene are SGHTA and FQGNSA. CDR3: CASSLARGGYYGYTF.

The gene calls are TRBV5-1 and TRBJ2-3. The CDR3 is made up of 13 amino acids. CDR1 and CDR2 from the germline V gene are SGHRS and YFSETQ. The CDR3 reads CASSFERTDTQYF.

The V and J genes are TRBV7-7 and TRBJ2-2. CDR3 length equals 15 residues. Germline loops: CDR1 SSHAT, CDR2 FNYEAQ (reference sequence). The CDR3: CASSPGRTNTGELFF.

This rearrangement joins TRBV4-1 to TRBJ2-5; TCRdb's D call, TRBD2, is unchecked because there is no DNA. CDR1 is MGHRA and CDR2 is YSYEKL in the germline V gene. The CDR3 has 16 residues. This CDR3 is CASSPRGLVFGETQYF.

The chain employs TRBV29-1 and TRBJ2-3; the TCRdb D gene call, TRBD1, has no DNA to confirm it. Per germline, CDR1 SQVTM and CDR2 ANQGSEA. The CDR3 has 15 residues. CDR3 loop: CSVRKDRASTDTQYF.

The J gene is TRBJ1-2, the V gene TRBV27; TCRdb outputs TRBD1, but without DNA this stays unchecked. The CDR3 totals 13 residues. Germline CDR1 is MNHEY and CDR2 is SMNVEV (reference sequence). CDR3 sequence: CASSPSIVGGYTF.

V is TRBV5-1 and J is TRBJ1-1; as DNA is missing, the TRBD1 call by TCRdb cannot be tested. CDR3 length: 15 amino acids. Germline CDR1 and CDR2: SGHRS and YFSETQ. This CDR3 is CASSLLGQMNTEAFF.

The chain couples TRBV6-5 to TRBJ1-2; without DNA, the TCRdb call of TRBD1 cannot be checked. CDR3 length equals 13 residues. Germline V gives CDR1 MNHEY, CDR2 SVGAGI. CDR3 sequence: CASSQTGFYGYTF.

The rearrangement links TRBV15 to TRBJ1-2; TCRdb gives TRBD1 as the D gene, but with no DNA this cannot be confirmed. There are 15 residues in the CDR3. Germline CDR1 LNHNV, CDR2 YYDKDF (reference sequence). CDR3 sequence reads: CATSRGVGGIYGYTF.